This T cell receptor beta chain emerged from a study of siplizumab effects on memory and regulatory T cells. Broader study findings: Proof of suppressive function in proliferating Tregs from siplizumab cultures was not established.

Of note for this clone: The target antigen is unknown.

The repertoire was sequenced with immunoSEQ multiplex PCR; TCRdb's copy has only in-frame clones and lacks some. This sample has about 69,000 clones, with over 70% found just once. CDR1 is GTSNPN and CDR2 is SVGIG in the germline V gene (reference sequence). CDR3 length: 15 amino acids. The J segment lost 3 bases and the V segment lost 2 bases, leaving 7 bases of the junction unmatched. Material for sequencing was Tregs sorted from blood. The chain recombines TRBV30 with TRBJ2-5, with TRBD2 identical over 9 bases. The sequence derives from a human donor in good health. The CDR3 loop reads CAWSPMTSGKETQYF. CDR3 DNA: TGTGCCTGGAGTCCCATGACTAGCGGAAAAGAGACCCAGTACTTC.